This is a list of T cell receptor beta chains from one sample in a study of OX40 agonist ivuxolimab in advanced cancers. Sequencing used immunoSEQ multiplex PCR; TCRdb keeps in-frame clones, though not all of them. The repertoire consists of roughly 66,000 clones, with more than 75% occurring once and the leading ten covering 0.35% to 0.5%. The sample consisted of CD4+ or CD8+ T cells sorted from blood, taken in a trial of the OX40 agonist ivuxolimab. Receptors were obtained from an adult with an advanced solid tumor such as melanoma, head and neck, liver or kidney cancer. Each CDR3 is given with its conserved first and last residue. The D gene is left open where the match is weak. The listing skips clone size in some rows; elsewhere it reads once, few, many or a size class.

V gene	J gene	clone size	D gene	CDR3 DNA	CDR3 protein
TRBV29-1	TRBJ1-2	few	TRBD1	TGCAGCGTTGAACCCTTCAGACAGGGCCTTTTGAGTAACTATGGCTACACCTTC	CSVEPFRQGLLSNYGYTF
TRBV7-8	TRBJ1-1	-	TRBD1	TGTGCCAGCAGGGGACAGCCTAACACTGAAGCTTTCTTT	CASRGQPNTEAFF
TRBV18	TRBJ2-2	-	-	TGTGCCAGCTCACCACCTAAGAACACCGGGGAGCTGTTTTTT	CASSPPKNTGELFF
TRBV14	TRBJ1-1	once	-	TGTGCCAGCAGCCAGGGTTATAACACTGAAGCTTTCTTT	CASSQGYNTEAFF
TRBV7-2	TRBJ1-5	-	-	TGTGCCAGCAGCTTAGTATACCGAAGGGATAGCAATCAGCCCCAGCATTTT	CASSLVYRRDSNQPQHF
TRBV7-3	TRBJ1-4	-	-	TGTGCCAGCAGCTCAGGGCCTGATGAAAAACTGTTTTTT	CASSSGPDEKLFF
TRBV5-1	TRBJ1-2	-	-	TGCGCCAGCGGAACCATGTCCCGCGGGTATGGCTACACCTTC	CASGTMSRGYGYTF
TRBV9	TRBJ1-2	-	-	TGTGCCAGCAGCGTAGGCCCTCATGATGGGCTTGGCTACACCTTC	CASSVGPHDGLGYTF
TRBV2	TRBJ2-1	once	-	TGTGCCAGCCGATCCAGGGAAGCGAACTACAATGAGCAGTTCTTC	CASRSREANYNEQFF
TRBV7-9	TRBJ2-2	-	TRBD2	TGTGCCAGCAGCTTTTCCGGGACTAGCGGAGGGGGCCGGGAGCTGTTTTTT	CASSFSGTSGGGRELFF
TRBV30	TRBJ2-3	-	-	TGTGCCTGGAGTCCTACCGGAGGCACAGATACGCAGTATTTT	CAWSPTGGTDTQYF
TRBV7-2	TRBJ1-2	-	-	TGTGCCAGCAGCTTAGTCAGGAGGGGGGAGGGCTACACCTTC	CASSLVRRGEGYTF
TRBV5-6	TRBJ1-2	-	-	TGTGCCAGCAGCTTGATTGGGGGGGCTCCTTTGAATTCTAACTATGGCTACACCTTC	CASSLIGGAPLNSNYGYTF
TRBV4-3	TRBJ2-3	-	-	TGCGCCAGCAGCCATCGGGGGATGGGAGATACGCAGTATTTT	CASSHRGMGDTQYF
TRBV7-8	TRBJ2-7	-	TRBD1	TGTGCCAGCAGCTTAGACGTACAACGGGACAGGGCCTTTGGGCAGTACTTC	CASSLDVQRDRAFGQYF
TRBV5-1	TRBJ2-4	once	-	TGCGCCAGCAGTCGGGACCTAGCCAAAAACATTCAGTACTTC	CASSRDLAKNIQYF
TRBV14	TRBJ1-2	-	-	TGTGCCAGCAGCCATAAGGCAGGGGACTATGGCTACACCTTC	CASSHKAGDYGYTF